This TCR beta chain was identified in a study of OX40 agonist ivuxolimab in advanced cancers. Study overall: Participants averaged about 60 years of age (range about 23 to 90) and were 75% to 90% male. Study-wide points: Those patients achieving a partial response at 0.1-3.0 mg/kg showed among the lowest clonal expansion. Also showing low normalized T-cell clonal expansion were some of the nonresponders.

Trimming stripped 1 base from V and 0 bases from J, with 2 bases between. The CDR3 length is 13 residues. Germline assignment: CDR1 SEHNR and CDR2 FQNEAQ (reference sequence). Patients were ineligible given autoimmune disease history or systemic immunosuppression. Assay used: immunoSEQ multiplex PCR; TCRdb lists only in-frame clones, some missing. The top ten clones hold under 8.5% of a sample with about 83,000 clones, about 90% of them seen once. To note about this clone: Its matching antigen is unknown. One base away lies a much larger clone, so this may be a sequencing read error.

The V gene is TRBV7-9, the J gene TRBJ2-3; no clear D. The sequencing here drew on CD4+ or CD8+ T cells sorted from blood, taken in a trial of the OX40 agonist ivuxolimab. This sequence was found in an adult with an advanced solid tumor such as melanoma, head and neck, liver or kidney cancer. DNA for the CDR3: TGTGCCAGCAGCTTAGTAAGCACAGATACGCAGTATTTT. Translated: CASSLVSTDTQYF. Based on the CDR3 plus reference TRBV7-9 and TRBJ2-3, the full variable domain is DTGVSQNPRHKITKRGQNVTFRCDPISEHNRLYWYRQTLGQGPEFLTYFQNEAQLEKSRLLSDRFSAERPKGSFSTLEIQRTEQGDSAMYLCASSLVSTDTQYFGPGTRLTVL.